This T cell receptor beta chain was sequenced in a study of identical twins. This clonotype was seen more than once but under ten times. Its antigen is undetermined. TCRdb re-derived calls from the 5' RACE reads in MiXCR, one entry per CDR3 protein. This table holds approximately 700,000 distinct CDR3 sequences, around 6.1% found once. Overall study findings and caveats: Among out-of-frame alpha sequences shared by twins, low generation probability occurred in excess.

The sequence came from a man aged 18 to 30 in good health. Sequenced sample: naive T cells sorted from blood.

Here the CDR3 DNA reads TGTGCCAGCAGCCTGAGTCGGGGCTTGAGCAATCAGCCCCAGCATTTT. It yields the protein CASSLSRGLSNQPQHF. This chain links TRBV5-6 with TRBJ1-5, with D perhaps TRBD1 (5 bases). CDR3 length: 16 amino acids. Germline values: CDR1 SGHDT, CDR2 YYEEEE. V was pared by 4 bases and J by 1 base, with 15 bases between. Using reference TRBV5-6 and TRBJ1-5 for the parts outside the CDR3, the full variable domain is DAGVTQSPTHLIKTRGQQVTLRCSPKSGHDTVSWYQQALGQGPQFIFQYYEEEERQRGNFPDRFSGHQFPNYSSELNVNALLLGDSALYLCASSLSRGLSNQPQHFGDGTRLSIL.